The 32 T cell receptor beta chains below all came from one sample that was sequenced in a study of blood T cell repertoires in COVID-19. Assay: immunoSEQ multiplex PCR; the TCRdb copy retains only in-frame clones and omits some. Among roughly 380,000 clones listed, about 89% were seen once. Sequencing was performed on peripheral blood. These receptors were collected from a woman in her thirties or forties with COVID-19, enrolled during active disease.

This chain links TRBV12-3 or TRBV12-4 with TRBJ1-1; D gene uncertain. V was clipped by 3 bases and J by 5 bases, with 10 bases between them. The CDR3 is 13 amino acids. In nucleotides, the CDR3 is TGTGCCAGCAGTTTTTTAAGAGGGACTGAAGCTTTCTTT. Amino acids: CASSFLRGTEAFF.

This chain joins TRBV6-2 or TRBV6-3 and TRBJ2-4; D call uncertain. The CDR3 is 11 residues long. Germline lookup yields CDR1 MNHEY and CDR2 SVGEGT. V was trimmed by 5 bases and J by 12 bases, leaving 11 bases between them. The DNA of the CDR3 is TGTGCCAGCAGTCGAGACTCCGATCAGTACTTC. This codes for CASSRDSDQYF.

The CDR3 DNA reads as TGCGCCAGCAGCTTGGGAGCAGATACGCAGTATTTT. Protein sequence: CASSLGADTQYF. The chain carries TRBV5-1 and TRBJ2-3; D is uncertain. The CDR3 spans 12 residues. Germline-derived CDR1 and CDR2 are SGHRS and YFSETQ. V lost 0 bases, J lost 4 bases, and 3 bases lay in between.

This clone is a singleton in its sample. The chain is built from TRBV5-1 and TRBJ2-5; 8 bases fit TRBD2. This CDR3 has 15 residues. With V trimmed by 0 bases and J by 2 bases, 3 bases remained unmatched. Germline V CDR1 and CDR2: SGHRS, YFSETQ. CDR3 nucleotide sequence: TGCGCCAGCAGCTTGGAACCTAGCGGGCAAGAGACCCAGTACTTC. Amino acid sequence: CASSLEPSGQETQYF.

CDR3 region: CASSVKGENYGYTF. CDR3 nucleotides: TGTGCCAGCAGCGTAAAAGGGGAAAACTATGGCTACACCTTC. This chain uses TRBV9 with TRBJ1-2, with D possibly matching TRBD1 (5 bases). The CDR3 spans 14 residues. V lost 1 base, J lost 2 bases, and 9 bases lay in between. Germline V gene sequence: CDR1 SGDLS, CDR2 YYNGEE.

The chain combines TRBV27 with TRBJ1-2; 9 nucleotides line up with TRBD1. The CDR3 sequence is 15 residues long. Germline V gene sequence: CDR1 MNHEY, CDR2 SMNVEV (reference sequence). Trimming took 4 bases from V and 5 from J; bases not matched to a gene: 8. The CDR3 coding sequence is TGTGCCAGCAGTTCGCCTGGGGGACAGGGATATGGCTACACCTTC. Its translation: CASSSPGGQGYGYTF.

CDR3 coding DNA: TGCAGCGTTGAACGGCAGGGGGTAGGAGAGACCCAGTACTTC. Translating it yields CSVERQGVGETQYF. The rearrangement joins TRBV29-1 to TRBJ2-5; 7 bases align to TRBD1. After removal of 2 bases from V and 4 bases from J, the junction contained 7 bases not matched to a gene. The germline gives CDR1 SQVTM, CDR2 ANQGSEA. The CDR3 has 14 residues.

V gene TRBV11-2 combines with J gene TRBJ1-6; possible D gene TRBD1, 6 bases. V was pared by 5 bases and J by 5 bases, with 13 bases between. CDR1 is SGHAT and CDR2 is FQNNGV in the germline V gene. CDR3 length: 15 residues. The CDR3 sequence is CASSLTGSDNSPLHF. DNA for the CDR3: TGTGCCAGCAGCCTCACAGGGTCCGATAATTCACCCCTCCACTTT.

The chain employs TRBV19 and TRBJ1-5, with D unclear. The germline V and J ends were trimmed by 10 bases and 10 bases, with 17 bases remaining between them. The CDR3 runs to 12 residues. Germline V gives CDR1 LNHDA, CDR2 SQIVND (reference sequence). DNA for the CDR3: TGTGCCACCCATCATGGAGGATCCCCCCAGCATTTT. Protein: CATHHGGSPQHF.

The chain links TRBV28 to TRBJ1-3, with D possibly being TRBD1 (5 bases). The CDR3 spans 15 residues. Germline assignment: CDR1 MDHEN and CDR2 SYDVKM. CDR3 in DNA: TGTGCAGCTCCCCCCCGCGGGGCAGCTGGAAACACCATATATTTT. Amino acid sequence: CAAPPRGAAGNTIYF.

This clone is a singleton in its sample. The J gene is TRBJ2-5, the V gene TRBV18; possibly TRBD2 for D (5 bases). The germline gives CDR1 KGHSH, CDR2 LQKENI. The germline V and J ends were trimmed by 2 bases and 4 bases, with 14 bases remaining between them. The CDR3 is made up of 15 amino acids. The CDR3, as DNA: TGTGCCAGCTCACCAAGAGAGGCCGGAGGAGAGACCCAGTACTTC. Translation: CASSPREAGGETQYF.

The chain combines TRBV7-9 with TRBJ1-1; 9 bases match TRBD1. CDR1 is SEHNR, CDR2 FQNEAQ, per germline (reference sequence). The CDR3 extends over 14 amino acids. The V segment lost 3 bases and the J segment 7 bases; nucleotides outside the gene matches: 6. CDR3 residues: CASSFLDRGLEAFF. CDR3 bases: TGTGCCAGCAGCTTCCTGGACAGGGGACTTGAAGCTTTCTTT.

This chain joins TRBV4-1 and TRBJ1-5; possibly TRBD1 for D (6 bases). Trimming shortened V by 0 bases and J by 5 bases, and 23 bases separated the two germline ends. This CDR3 is 19 amino acids long. CDR1 is MGHRA and CDR2 is YSYEKL in the germline V gene. This chain's CDR3 is CASSQDPPRGGGVDQPQHF. The DNA of the CDR3 is TGCGCCAGCAGCCAAGATCCCCCAAGAGGAGGGGGGGTGGATCAGCCCCAGCATTTT.

The chain links TRBV7-8 to TRBJ2-3, with TRBD2 as a possible D gene (7 bases). Trimming pared 3 bases from V and 4 bases from J, leaving 11 bases between. This CDR3 has 14 residues. CDR1 and CDR2 (germline): SGHVS, FQNEAQ. For the CDR3, the DNA is TGTGCCAGCAGCTTCGGGGGGCAGGCAGATACGCAGTATTTT. It specifies CASSFGGQADTQYF. The full variable domain, its missing parts supplied by reference TRBV7-8 and TRBJ2-3, is GAGVSQSPRYKVAKRGQDVALRCDPISGHVSLFWYQQALGQGPEFLTYFQNEAQLDKSGLPSDRFFAERPEGSVSTLKIQRTQQEDSAVYLCASSFGGQADTQYFGPGTRLTVL.

The rearrangement joins TRBV7-2 to TRBJ2-7; 7 bases are shared with TRBD1. The CDR3 spans 16 residues. Germline loops: CDR1 SGHTA, CDR2 FQGNSA. V was pared by 5 bases and J by 4 bases, with 14 bases of the junction left unmatched. In nucleotides, the CDR3 is TGTGCCAGCAGCCCCATCAAGGAGACAGGGACATACGAGCAGTACTTC. It is translated as CASSPIKETGTYEQYF.

This chain connects TRBV11-2 to TRBJ1-1; maybe TRBD1 (6 bases). Trimming removed 3 bases from V and 1 base from J, with 15 bases in between. Germline V CDR1 and CDR2: SGHAT, FQNNGV. The length of the CDR3 is 16 residues. The CDR3 sequence is CASSFPDGGRNTEAFF. The CDR3 coding sequence is TGTGCCAGCAGCTTCCCCGATGGGGGCCGGAACACTGAAGCTTTCTTT.

This clone has just one count. Within the sample, other DNA sequences also encode this same CDR3. This chain links TRBV4-3 with TRBJ2-7; possible D gene TRBD2, 6 bases. Germline V gives CDR1 LGHNA, CDR2 YSLEER. V was shortened by 1 base and J by 1 base, with 8 bases between the two germline ends. There are 14 residues in the CDR3. CDR3 sequence (DNA): TGCGCCAGCAGCCAAGGCCGGGGGTCCTACGAGCAGTACTTC. It encodes CASSQGRGSYEQYF.

The sample holds one count of this clone. DNA of the CDR3: TGCGCCAGCAGCTTTAGGCGGTCGAACACCATATATTTT. Residues: CASSFRRSNTIYF. The J gene is TRBJ1-3, the V gene TRBV5-1; D not resolved. V was pared by 2 bases and J by 7 bases, with 10 bases between. The germline V gene has CDR1 SGHRS and CDR2 YFSETQ. The CDR3 length is 13 residues.

The chain combines TRBV15 with TRBJ1-6; D not resolved. The CDR3 is 15 amino acids. Trimming took off 1 base at V and 4 bases at J, with 8 bases between the two ends. Germline lookup yields CDR1 LNHNV and CDR2 YYDKDF (reference sequence). In DNA, the CDR3 is TGTGCCACCAGCAGAGCACGAGTTTATAATTCACCCCTCCACTTT. It yields the protein CATSRARVYNSPLHF.

This sequence joins TRBV7-6 and TRBJ2-5; 15 bases align to TRBD2. After removal of 5 bases from V and 1 base from J, the junction contained 11 bases not matched to a gene. CDR1 is SGHVS, CDR2 FNYEAQ, per germline. The CDR3 runs 19 residues. The DNA for the CDR3 is TGTGCCAGCAGCCGTAGAGGGACTAGCGGGAGGAACCTCCAAGAGACCCAGTACTTC. This codes for CASSRRGTSGRNLQETQYF.

V gene TRBV7-3 combines with J gene TRBJ2-3; 8 positions agree with TRBD2. The CDR3 totals 16 residues. The V segment lost 3 bases and the J segment 1 base; nucleotides outside the gene matches: 6. CDR1 SGHTA and CDR2 FQGTGA come from the germline V gene. CDR3 nucleotide sequence: TGTGCCAGCAGCTTTGACGGGGGGGCCGGCACAGATACGCAGTATTTT. Its protein product is CASSFDGGAGTDTQYF.

As to this clone: The same CDR3 is also encoded by other DNA sequences in this sample. The chain has TRBV29-1 and TRBJ1-2; 8 bases fit TRBD1. After removal of 4 bases from V and 5 bases from J, the junction contained 3 bases not matched to a gene. The CDR3 has 12 amino acids. Germline V gives CDR1 SQVTM, CDR2 ANQGSEA. In nucleotides, the CDR3 is TGCAGCGTTGCAGGGGGCGGTTATGGCTACACCTTC. Residues: CSVAGGGYGYTF.

V usage is TRBV5-5 and J usage is TRBJ1-1; possibly TRBD1 for D (5 bases). The length of the CDR3 is 13 residues. Germline CDR1 SGHKS, CDR2 YYEKEE (reference sequence). Trimming cost V 5 bases and J 2 bases, with 10 bases left between them. The CDR3 is CASRPRENTEAFF. The DNA for the CDR3 is TGTGCCAGCAGACCCAGGGAAAACACTGAAGCTTTCTTT.

The chain links TRBV9 to TRBJ2-3, with 8 positions matching TRBD2. After removal of 3 bases from V and 4 bases from J, the junction contained 4 bases not matched to a gene. In germline, CDR1 is SGDLS, CDR2 YYNGEE. This CDR3 contains 14 residues. The CDR3 region is CASSESGRPDTQYF. In DNA, the CDR3 is TGTGCCAGCAGCGAGAGCGGGAGACCAGATACGCAGTATTTT.

V and J are TRBV19 and TRBJ1-3; D possibly corresponds to TRBD1 (5 bases). V gave up 0 bases and J gave up 2 bases, with 8 bases separating them. Germline CDR1 is LNHDA and CDR2 is SQIVND (reference sequence). The CDR3 consists of 15 residues. The CDR3 nucleotides read TGTGCCAGTAGTATAGAGGCCAGGGCTGGAAACACCATATATTTT. Residues: CASSIEARAGNTIYF.

The chain uses TRBV30 and TRBJ2-5; D may be TRBD1 (6 bases). V dropped 0 bases and J dropped 4 bases, with 15 bases sitting between them. Germline CDR1 reads GTSNPN; CDR2 reads SVGIG (reference sequence). CDR3 size: 15 residues. The CDR3 bases are TGTGCCTGGAGTGTCCAGGGGTATCCGAGAGAGACCCAGTACTTC. It encodes CAWSVQGYPRETQYF.

J is TRBJ2-7 and V is TRBV7-8; 7 bases map to TRBD1. V trimming: 1 base; J trimming: 7 bases; junction bases outside the gene matches: 10. Germline V gene data show CDR1 as SGHVS and CDR2 as FQNEAQ. The CDR3 has 15 amino acids. In DNA, the CDR3 is TGTGCCAGCAGCTTAGAGAGGACAGGCCCTGGGGAGCAGTACTTC. It encodes CASSLERTGPGEQYF.

This clone was recorded once. The V call is TRBV4-3, the J call TRBJ1-2; 9 bases line up with TRBD1. The J segment lost 6 bases and the V segment lost 1 base, leaving 6 bases of the junction unmatched. The CDR3 sequence is 15 residues long. Germline lookup yields CDR1 LGHNA and CDR2 YSLEER. The CDR3 spells CASSQGDREVDGYTF. As DNA, the CDR3 is TGCGCCAGCAGCCAAGGGGACAGGGAGGTCGATGGCTACACCTTC.

The CDR3 bases are TGTGCCAGCAGCCAAGGCAGGGCGACTCAGCCCCAGCATTTT. It yields the protein CASSQGRATQPQHF. V and J are TRBV3-1 (or the pseudogene TRBV3-2) and TRBJ1-5, with D perhaps matching TRBD1 (5 bases). V was clipped by 1 base and J by 6 bases, with 10 bases between them. The CDR3 consists of 14 residues. Germline CDR1 and CDR2: LGHDT and YNNKEL (reference sequence).

This clone was seen a few times. The J gene is TRBJ1-2, the V gene TRBV2; 10 positions agree with TRBD1. Germline loops: CDR1 SNHLY, CDR2 FYNNEI. V dropped 5 bases and J dropped 6; count of bases not matched to a gene: 6. This CDR3 region has 14 residues. CDR3 sequence (DNA): TGTGCCAGCAGTCCGTGGACAGGGGGGAATGGCTACACCTTC. Translation: CASSPWTGGNGYTF. The entire variable domain, with the rest obtained from reference TRBV2 and TRBJ1-2, is as follows: EPEVTQTPSHQVTQMGQEVILRCVPISNHLYFYWYRQILGQKVEFLVSFYNNEISEKSEIFDDQFSVERPDGSNFTLKIRSTKLEDSAMYFCASSPWTGGNGYTFGSGTRLTVV.

V and J are TRBV27 and TRBJ2-1, with a tentative D call TRBD1 (6 bases). Germline values: CDR1 MNHEY, CDR2 SMNVEV (reference sequence). V gave up 2 bases and J gave up 0 bases, with 17 bases separating them. The CDR3 loop spans 18 amino acids. The CDR3 sequence is CASSLPRQTGFSYNEQFF. The CDR3 DNA reads as TGTGCCAGCAGTTTACCCCGCCAAACAGGGTTCTCCTACAATGAGCAGTTCTTC.

The V and J genes are TRBV7-3 and TRBJ2-2; TRBD1 is a possible D gene (5 bases). Germline CDR1 reads SGHTA; CDR2 reads FQGTGA. The CDR3 sequence is 14 residues long. Trimming left V 0 bases short and J 6 bases short, with 8 bases between. The CDR3 protein is CASSLTGAAGELFF. The CDR3, as DNA: TGTGCCAGCAGCTTAACAGGGGCCGCCGGGGAGCTGTTTTTT.